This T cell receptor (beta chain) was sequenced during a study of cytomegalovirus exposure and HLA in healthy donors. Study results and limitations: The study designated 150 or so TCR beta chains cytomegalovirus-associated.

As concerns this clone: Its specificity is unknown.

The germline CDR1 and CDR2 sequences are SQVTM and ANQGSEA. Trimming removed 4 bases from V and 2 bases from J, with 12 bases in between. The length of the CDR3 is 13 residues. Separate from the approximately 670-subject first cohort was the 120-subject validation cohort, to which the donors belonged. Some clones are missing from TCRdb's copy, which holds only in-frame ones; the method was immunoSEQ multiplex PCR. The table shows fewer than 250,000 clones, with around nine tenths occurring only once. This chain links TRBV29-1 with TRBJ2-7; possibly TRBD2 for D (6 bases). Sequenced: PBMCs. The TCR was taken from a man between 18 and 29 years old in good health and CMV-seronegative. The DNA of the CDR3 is TGCAGCGTTGGCGGGCGGGGTACCTACGAGCAGTACTTC. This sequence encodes CSVGGRGTYEQYF.